This T cell receptor (beta chain) comes out of a study of blood T cell repertoires in COVID-19. Study-wide context: Researchers got acute and convalescent COVID-19 samples from the United States, Italy and Spain. Nucleic acid was either cDNA or gDNA, and it came from T cells, B-cell-depleted T cells, or PBMCs.

Germline V gene lookup returns CDR1 SGHNT and CDR2 YYREEE (reference sequence). There are 16 residues in the CDR3. The J segment lost 5 bases and the V segment lost 2 bases, leaving 10 bases of the junction unmatched. Some clones are missing from TCRdb's copy, which holds only in-frame ones; the method was immunoSEQ multiplex PCR. The profile covers roughly 200,000 clones, with 80% to 90% appearing a single time and roughly 3% taken by the ten largest. The V gene is TRBV5-4, the J gene TRBJ2-1; the match to TRBD2 covers 7 bases. This sequence originates from a man between 60 and 70 years old with acute or convalescent COVID-19. The sequenced material came from peripheral blood. CDR3 sequence: CASSFLSGKGDNEQFF. CDR3 coding DNA: TGTGCCAGCAGCTTCCTAAGCGGGAAAGGCGACAATGAGCAGTTCTTC.